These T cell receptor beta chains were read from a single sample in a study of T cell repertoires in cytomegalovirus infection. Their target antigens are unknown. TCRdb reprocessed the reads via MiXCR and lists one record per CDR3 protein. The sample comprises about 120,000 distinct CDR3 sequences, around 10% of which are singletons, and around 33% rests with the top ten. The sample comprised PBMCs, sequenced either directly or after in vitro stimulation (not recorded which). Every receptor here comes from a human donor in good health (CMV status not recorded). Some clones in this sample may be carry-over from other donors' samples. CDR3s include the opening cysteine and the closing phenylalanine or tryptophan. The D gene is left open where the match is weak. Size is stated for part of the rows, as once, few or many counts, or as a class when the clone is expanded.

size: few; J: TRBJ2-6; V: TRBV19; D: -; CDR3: CASSMAGTSGANVLTF; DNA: TGTGCCAGTAGTATGGCGGGAACCTCTGGGGCCAACGTCCTGACTTTC
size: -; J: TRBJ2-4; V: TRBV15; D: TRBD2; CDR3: CATSRSGTSGRDPSAKNIQYF; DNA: TGTGCCACCAGCAGATCTGGGACTAGCGGGAGGGATCCTTCAGCCAAAAACATTCAGTACTTC
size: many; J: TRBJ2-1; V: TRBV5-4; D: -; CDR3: CASSSFKGSYNEQFF; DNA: TGTGCCAGCAGTTCGTTTAAAGGCTCCTACAATGAGCAGTTCTTC
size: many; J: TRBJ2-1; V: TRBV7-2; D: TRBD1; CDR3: CASSLGRGSAF; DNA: TGTGCCAGCAGCTTAGGCAGGGGGAGCGCCTTC
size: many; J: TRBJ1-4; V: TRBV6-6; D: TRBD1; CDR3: CASSGDRGGGFWEKLFF; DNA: TGTGCCAGCAGTGGTGACAGGGGGGGGGGTTTTTGGGAAAAACTGTTTTTT
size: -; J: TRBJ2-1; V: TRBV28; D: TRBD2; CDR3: CASSSPHRTSGNNEQFF; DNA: TGTGCCAGCAGTTCACCCCATCGGACTAGCGGCAACAATGAGCAGTTCTTC
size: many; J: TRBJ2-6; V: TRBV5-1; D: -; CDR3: CASRYRPGANVLTF; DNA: TGCGCCAGCAGATATCGTCCCGGGGCCAACGTCCTGACTTTC
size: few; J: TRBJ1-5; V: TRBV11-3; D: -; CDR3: CASSKWGLQPQHF; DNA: TGTGCCAGCAGCAAATGGGGGCTGCAGCCCCAGCATTTT
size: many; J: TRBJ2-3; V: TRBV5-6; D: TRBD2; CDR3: CASSVSGRATDTQYF; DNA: TGTGCCAGCAGCGTGAGCGGGAGGGCCACAGATACGCAGTATTTT
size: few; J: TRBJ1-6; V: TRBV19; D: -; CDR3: CASSEGFAINSPLHF; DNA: TGTGCCAGTAGTGAAGGGTTCGCCATTAATTCACCCCTCCACTTT
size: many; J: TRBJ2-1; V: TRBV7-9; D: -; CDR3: CASSSRTVYNEQFF; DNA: TGTGCCAGCAGCTCCAGGACAGTTTACAATGAGCAGTTCTTC
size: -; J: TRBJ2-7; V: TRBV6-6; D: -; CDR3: CASRTGTSNSYEQYF; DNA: TGTGCCAGCAGGACCGGGACCTCAAATTCATACGAGCAGTACTTC